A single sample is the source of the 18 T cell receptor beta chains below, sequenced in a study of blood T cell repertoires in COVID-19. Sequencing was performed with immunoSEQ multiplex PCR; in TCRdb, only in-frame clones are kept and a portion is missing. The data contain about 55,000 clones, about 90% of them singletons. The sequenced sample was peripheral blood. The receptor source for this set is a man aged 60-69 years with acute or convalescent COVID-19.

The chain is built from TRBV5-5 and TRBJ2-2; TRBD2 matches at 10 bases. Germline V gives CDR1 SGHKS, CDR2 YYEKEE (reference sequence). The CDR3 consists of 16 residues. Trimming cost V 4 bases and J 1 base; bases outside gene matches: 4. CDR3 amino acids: CASSPRLAGNTGELFF. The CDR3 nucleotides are TGTGCCAGCAGCCCTAGACTAGCGGGGAACACCGGGGAGCTGTTTTTT.

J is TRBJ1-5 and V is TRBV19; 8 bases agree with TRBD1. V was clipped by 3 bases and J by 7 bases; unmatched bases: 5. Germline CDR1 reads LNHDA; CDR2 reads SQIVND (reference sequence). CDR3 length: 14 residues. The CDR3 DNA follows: TGTGCCAGTAGTATTCAGGGGGCCGAACAGCCCCAGCATTTT. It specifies CASSIQGAEQPQHF.

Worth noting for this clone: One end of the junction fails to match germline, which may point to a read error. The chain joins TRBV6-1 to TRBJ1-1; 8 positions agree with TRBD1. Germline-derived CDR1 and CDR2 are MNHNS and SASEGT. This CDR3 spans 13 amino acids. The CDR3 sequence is CASSEGTGLEAFF. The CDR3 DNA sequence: TGTGCCAGCAGCGAAGGGACAGGCCTTGAAGCTTTCTTT.

CDR3 sequence reads: CASSPGGGVKLFF. DNA for the CDR3: TGTGCCAGCAGCCCTGGGGGCGGAGTAAAACTGTTTTTT. The chain recombines TRBV14 with TRBJ1-4, with a weak D call TRBD1 (6 bases). CDR1 is SGHDN and CDR2 is FVKESK in the germline V gene. With 4 bases removed from V and 10 bases from J, the gap between germline ends came to 13 bases. The CDR3 spans 13 residues.

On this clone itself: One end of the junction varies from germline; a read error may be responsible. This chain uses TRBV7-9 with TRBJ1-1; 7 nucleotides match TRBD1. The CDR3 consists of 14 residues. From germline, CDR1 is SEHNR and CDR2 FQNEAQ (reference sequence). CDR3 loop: CASSVARGAPEAFF. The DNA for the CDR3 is TGTGCCAGCAGCGTAGCCAGGGGGGCCCCTGAAGCTTTCTTT.

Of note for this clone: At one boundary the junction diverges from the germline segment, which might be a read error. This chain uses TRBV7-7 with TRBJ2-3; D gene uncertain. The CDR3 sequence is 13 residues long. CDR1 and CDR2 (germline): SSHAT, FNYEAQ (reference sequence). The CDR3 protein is CASSLVLTDTQYF. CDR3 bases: TGTGCTAGCAGCTTAGTTCTCACAGATACGCAGTATTTT.

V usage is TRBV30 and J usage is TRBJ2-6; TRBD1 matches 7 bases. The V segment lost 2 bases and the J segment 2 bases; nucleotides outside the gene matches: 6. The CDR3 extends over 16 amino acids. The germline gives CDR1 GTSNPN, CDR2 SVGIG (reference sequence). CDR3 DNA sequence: TGTGCCTGGAGTCGATGGGACAGCCCTGGGGCCAACGTCCTGACTTTC. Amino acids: CAWSRWDSPGANVLTF.

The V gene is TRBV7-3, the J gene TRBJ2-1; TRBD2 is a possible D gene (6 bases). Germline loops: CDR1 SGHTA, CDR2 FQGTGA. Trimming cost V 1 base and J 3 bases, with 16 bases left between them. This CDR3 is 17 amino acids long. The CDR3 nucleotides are TGTGCCAGCAGCTTAATTGAGGGAGCGGGCTTCTACAATGAGCAGTTCTTC. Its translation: CASSLIEGAGFYNEQFF.

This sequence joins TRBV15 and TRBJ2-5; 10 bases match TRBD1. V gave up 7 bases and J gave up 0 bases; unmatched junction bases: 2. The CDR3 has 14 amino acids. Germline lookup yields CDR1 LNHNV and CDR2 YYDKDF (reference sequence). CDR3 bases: TGTGCCACCACAGGGACAGGGGACCAAGAGACCCAGTACTTC. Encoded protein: CATTGTGDQETQYF.

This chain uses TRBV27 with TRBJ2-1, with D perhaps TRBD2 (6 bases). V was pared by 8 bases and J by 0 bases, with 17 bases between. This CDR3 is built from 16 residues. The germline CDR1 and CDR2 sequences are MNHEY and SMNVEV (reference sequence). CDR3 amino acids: CASAANRGSSYNEQFF. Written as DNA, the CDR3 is TGTGCCAGCGCCGCCAACCGGGGGAGCTCCTACAATGAGCAGTTCTTC.

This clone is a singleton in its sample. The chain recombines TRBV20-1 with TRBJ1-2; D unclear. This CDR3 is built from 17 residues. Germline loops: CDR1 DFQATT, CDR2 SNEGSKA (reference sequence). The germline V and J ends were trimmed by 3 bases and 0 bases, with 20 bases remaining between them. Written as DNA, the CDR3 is TGCAGTGCTAGTTTGTCTTGGGAGGGAGGAGCTAACTATGGCTACACCTTC. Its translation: CSASLSWEGGANYGYTF.

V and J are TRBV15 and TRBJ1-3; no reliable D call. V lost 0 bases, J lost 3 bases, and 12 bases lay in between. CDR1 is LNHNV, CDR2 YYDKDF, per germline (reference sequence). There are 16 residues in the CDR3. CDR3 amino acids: CATSRDLRSFGNTIYF. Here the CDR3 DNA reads TGTGCCACCAGCAGAGATCTTAGGAGTTTTGGAAACACCATATATTTT.

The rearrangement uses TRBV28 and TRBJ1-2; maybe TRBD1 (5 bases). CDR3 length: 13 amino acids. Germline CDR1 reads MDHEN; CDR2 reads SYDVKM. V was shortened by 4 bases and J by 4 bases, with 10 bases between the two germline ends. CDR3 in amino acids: CASSSQAPYGYTF. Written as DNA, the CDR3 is TGTGCCAGCAGTTCACAGGCGCCCTATGGCTACACCTTC.

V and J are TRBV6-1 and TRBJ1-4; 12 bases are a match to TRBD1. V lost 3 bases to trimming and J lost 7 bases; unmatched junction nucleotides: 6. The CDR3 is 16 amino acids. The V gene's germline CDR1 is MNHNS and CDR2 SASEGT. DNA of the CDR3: TGTGCCAGCAGTGATCTAAAGGGACAGGGGGCTGAAAAACTGTTTTTT. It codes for CASSDLKGQGAEKLFF.

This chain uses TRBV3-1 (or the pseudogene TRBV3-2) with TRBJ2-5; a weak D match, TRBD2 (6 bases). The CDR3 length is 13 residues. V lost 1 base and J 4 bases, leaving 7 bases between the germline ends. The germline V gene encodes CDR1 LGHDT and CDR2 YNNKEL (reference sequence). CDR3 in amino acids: CASSQASVETQYF. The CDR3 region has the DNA TGTGCCAGCAGCCAAGCTAGCGTAGAGACCCAGTACTTC.

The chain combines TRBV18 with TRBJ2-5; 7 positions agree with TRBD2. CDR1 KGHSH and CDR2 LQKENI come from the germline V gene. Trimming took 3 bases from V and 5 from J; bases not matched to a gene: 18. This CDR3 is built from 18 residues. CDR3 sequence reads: CASSPLAGANSLGETQYF. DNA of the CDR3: TGTGCCAGCTCACCCTTAGCGGGCGCAAACTCCCTTGGGGAGACCCAGTACTTC.

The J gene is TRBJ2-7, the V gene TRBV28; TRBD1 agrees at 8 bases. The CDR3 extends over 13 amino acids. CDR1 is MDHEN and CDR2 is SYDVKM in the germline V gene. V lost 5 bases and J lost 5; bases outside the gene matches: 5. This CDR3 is CASSPPDRDEQYF. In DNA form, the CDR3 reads TGTGCCAGCAGTCCGCCGGACAGGGACGAGCAGTACTTC.

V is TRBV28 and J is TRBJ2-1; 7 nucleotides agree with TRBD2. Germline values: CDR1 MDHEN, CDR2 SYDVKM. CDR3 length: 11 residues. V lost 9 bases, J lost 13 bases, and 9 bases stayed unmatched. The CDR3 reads CASGLGGVQFF. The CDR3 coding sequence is TGTGCCAGTGGGCTTGGGGGGGTCCAGTTCTTC.